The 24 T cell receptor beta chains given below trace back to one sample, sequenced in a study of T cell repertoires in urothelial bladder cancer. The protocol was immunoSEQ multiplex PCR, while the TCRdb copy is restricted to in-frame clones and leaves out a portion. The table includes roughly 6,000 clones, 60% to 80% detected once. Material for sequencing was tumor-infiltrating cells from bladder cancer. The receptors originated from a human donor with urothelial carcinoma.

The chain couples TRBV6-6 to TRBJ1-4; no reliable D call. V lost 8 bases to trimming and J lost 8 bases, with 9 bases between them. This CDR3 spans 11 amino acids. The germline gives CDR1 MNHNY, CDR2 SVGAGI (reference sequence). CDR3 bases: TGTGCCAGCGTTGATGGAGAAAAACTGTTTTTT. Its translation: CASVDGEKLFF.

CDR3 sequence (DNA): TGTGCCAGCAGTCCGCTTGGGGGGTTTGACAATCAGCCCCAGCATTTT. Residues: CASSPLGGFDNQPQHF. The chain uses TRBV27 and TRBJ1-5, with D maybe TRBD1 (5 bases). Trimming stripped 5 bases from V and 3 bases from J, with 17 bases between. This CDR3 has 16 amino acids. CDR1 MNHEY and CDR2 SMNVEV come from the germline V gene (reference sequence).

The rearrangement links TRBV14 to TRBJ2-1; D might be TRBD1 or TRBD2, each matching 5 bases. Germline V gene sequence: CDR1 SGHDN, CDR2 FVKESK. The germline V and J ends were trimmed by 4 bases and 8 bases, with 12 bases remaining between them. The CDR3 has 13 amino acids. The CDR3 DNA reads TGTGCCAGCAGCCGGGACGCGGAGGATGAGCAGTTCTTC. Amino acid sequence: CASSRDAEDEQFF.

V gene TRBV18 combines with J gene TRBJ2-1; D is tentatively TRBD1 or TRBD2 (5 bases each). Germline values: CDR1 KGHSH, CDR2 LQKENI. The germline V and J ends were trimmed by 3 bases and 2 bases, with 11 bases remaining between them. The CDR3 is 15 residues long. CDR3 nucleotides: TGTGCCAGCTCACCGGACCGAGGGGCCTACAATGAGCAGTTCTTC. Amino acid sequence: CASSPDRGAYNEQFF. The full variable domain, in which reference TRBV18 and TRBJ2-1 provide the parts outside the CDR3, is NAGVMQNPRHLVRRRGQEARLRCSPMKGHSHVYWYRQLPEEGLKFMVYLQKENIIDESGMPKERFSAEFPKEGPSILRIQQVVRGDSAAYFCASSPDRGAYNEQFFGPGTRLTVL.

CDR3 nucleotide sequence: TGTGCCAGCAGCGTGGGTTCGGCACACAGGGGAGAGACCCAGTACTTC. Translating it yields CASSVGSAHRGETQYF. The genes are TRBV9 and TRBJ2-5, with TRBD1 identical over 7 bases. The CDR3 totals 16 residues. Germline values: CDR1 SGDLS, CDR2 YYNGEE. V gave up 2 bases and J gave up 4 bases; unmatched junction bases: 11.

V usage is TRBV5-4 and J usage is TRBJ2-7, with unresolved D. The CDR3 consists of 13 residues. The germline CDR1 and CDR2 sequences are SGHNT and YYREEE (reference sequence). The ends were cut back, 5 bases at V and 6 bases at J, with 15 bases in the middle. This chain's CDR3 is CASSSSEYAEQYF. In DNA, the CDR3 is TGTGCCAGCAGTAGCAGTGAATATGCCGAGCAGTACTTC.

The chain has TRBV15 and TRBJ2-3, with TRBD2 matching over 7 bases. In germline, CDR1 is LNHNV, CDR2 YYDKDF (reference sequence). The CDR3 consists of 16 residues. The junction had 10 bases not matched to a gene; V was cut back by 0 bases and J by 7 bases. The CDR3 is CATSRDSRPGGNTQYF. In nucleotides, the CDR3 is TGTGCCACCAGCAGAGACTCCCGGCCGGGGGGTAATACGCAGTATTTT.

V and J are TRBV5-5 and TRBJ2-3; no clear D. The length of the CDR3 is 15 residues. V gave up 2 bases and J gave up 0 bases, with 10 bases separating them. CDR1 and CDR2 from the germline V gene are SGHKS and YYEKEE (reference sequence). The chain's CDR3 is CASSLGYTSTDTQYF. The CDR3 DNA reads TGTGCCAGCAGCTTAGGATATACCAGCACAGATACGCAGTATTTT.

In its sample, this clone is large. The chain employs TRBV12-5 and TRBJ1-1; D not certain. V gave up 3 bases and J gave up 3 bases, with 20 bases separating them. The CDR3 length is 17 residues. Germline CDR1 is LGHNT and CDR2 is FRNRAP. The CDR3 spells CASGFAAGLLRDTEAFF. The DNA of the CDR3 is TGTGCTAGTGGTTTCGCCGCCGGCCTCCTAAGGGACACTGAAGCTTTCTTT.

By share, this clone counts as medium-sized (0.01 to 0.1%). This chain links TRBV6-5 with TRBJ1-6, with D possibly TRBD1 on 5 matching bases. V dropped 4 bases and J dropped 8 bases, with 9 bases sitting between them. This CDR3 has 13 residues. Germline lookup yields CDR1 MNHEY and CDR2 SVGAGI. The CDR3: CASSLGPYSPLHF. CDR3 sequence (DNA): TGTGCCAGCAGTTTGGGGCCCTATTCACCCCTCCACTTT.

The CDR3 DNA is TGTGCCAGCAGTAAACAAGGGGAACGCACAGATACGCAGTATTTT. The encoded protein is CASSKQGERTDTQYF. This chain links TRBV6-1 with TRBJ2-3; a weak D match, TRBD1 (5 bases). The germline V gene encodes CDR1 MNHNS and CDR2 SASEGT. The CDR3 totals 15 residues. The V and J ends lost 5 bases and 1 base respectively, with 13 bases between them.

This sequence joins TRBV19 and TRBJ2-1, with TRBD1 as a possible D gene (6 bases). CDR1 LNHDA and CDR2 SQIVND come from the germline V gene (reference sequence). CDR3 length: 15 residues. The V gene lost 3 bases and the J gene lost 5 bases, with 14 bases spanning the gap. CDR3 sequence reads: CASSIFRQGNNEQFF. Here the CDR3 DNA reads TGTGCCAGTAGTATTTTCCGGCAGGGGAACAATGAGCAGTTCTTC.

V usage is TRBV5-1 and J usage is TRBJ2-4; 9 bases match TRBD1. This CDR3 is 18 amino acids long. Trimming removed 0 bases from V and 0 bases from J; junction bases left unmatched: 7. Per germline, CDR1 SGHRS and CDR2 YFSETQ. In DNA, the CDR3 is TGCGCCAGCAGCTTGGCCGGGGACAGGGCCCTAGCCAAAAACATTCAGTACTTC. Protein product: CASSLAGDRALAKNIQYF. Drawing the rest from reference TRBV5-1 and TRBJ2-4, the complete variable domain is KAGVTQTPRYLIKTRGQQVTLSCSPISGHRSVSWYQQTPGQGLQFLFEYFSETQRNKGNFPGRFSGRQFSNSRSEMNVSTLELGDSALYLCASSLAGDRALAKNIQYFGAGTRLSVL.

CDR3 nucleotide sequence: TGTGCCACCAGCTTTACGGGGGGCCAGGGGTATAGCAATCAGCCCCAGCATTTT. The encoded protein is CATSFTGGQGYSNQPQHF. This chain joins TRBV15 and TRBJ1-5, with D maybe TRBD1 (6 bases). V shed 5 bases and J shed 0 bases, with 20 bases lying between them. CDR1 is LNHNV, CDR2 YYDKDF, per germline (reference sequence). The CDR3 length is 18 residues. Complete variable domain (other parts from reference TRBV15 and TRBJ1-5): DAMVIQNPRYQVTQFGKPVTLSCSQTLNHNVMYWYQQKSSQAPKLLFHYYDKDFNNEADTPDNFQSRRPNTSFCFLDIRSPGLGDTAMYLCATSFTGGQGYSNQPQHFGDGTRLSIL.

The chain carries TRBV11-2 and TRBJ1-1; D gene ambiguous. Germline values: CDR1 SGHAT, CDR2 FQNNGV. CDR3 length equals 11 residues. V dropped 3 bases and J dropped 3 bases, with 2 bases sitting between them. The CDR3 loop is CASSFHTEAFF. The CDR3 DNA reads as TGTGCCAGCAGCTTTCACACTGAAGCTTTCTTT.

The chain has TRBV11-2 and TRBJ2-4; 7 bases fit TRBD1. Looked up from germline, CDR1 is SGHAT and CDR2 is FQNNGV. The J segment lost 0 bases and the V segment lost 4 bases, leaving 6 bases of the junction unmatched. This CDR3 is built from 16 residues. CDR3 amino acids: CASSSWTGLAKNIQYF. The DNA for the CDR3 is TGTGCCAGCAGCTCATGGACAGGATTAGCCAAAAACATTCAGTACTTC. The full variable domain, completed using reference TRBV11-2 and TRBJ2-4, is EAGVAQSPRYKIIEKRQSVAFWCNPISGHATLYWYQQILGQGPKLLIQFQNNGVVDDSQLPKDRFSAERLKGVDSTLKIQPAKLEDSAVYLCASSSWTGLAKNIQYFGAGTRLSVL.

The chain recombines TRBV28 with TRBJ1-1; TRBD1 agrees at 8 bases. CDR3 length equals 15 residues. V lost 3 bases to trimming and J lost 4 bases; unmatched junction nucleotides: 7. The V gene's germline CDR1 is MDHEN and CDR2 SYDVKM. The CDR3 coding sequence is TGTGCCAGCAGTTTTTCGGTCAGGGGGCTCACTGAAGCTTTCTTT. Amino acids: CASSFSVRGLTEAFF.

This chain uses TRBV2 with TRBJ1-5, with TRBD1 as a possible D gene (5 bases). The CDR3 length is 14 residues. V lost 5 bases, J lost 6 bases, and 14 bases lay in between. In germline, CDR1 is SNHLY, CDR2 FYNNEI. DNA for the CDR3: TGTGCCAGCAGTCGCAAACCTGACAGTCAGCCCCAGCATTTT. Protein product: CASSRKPDSQPQHF.

This chain's CDR3 is CASSQVWGGTNEKLFF. CDR3 DNA: TGCGCCAGCAGCCAAGTATGGGGGGGTACTAATGAAAAACTGTTTTTT. The rearrangement links TRBV4-1 to TRBJ1-4; D possibly corresponds to TRBD1 (5 bases). V lost 1 base to trimming and J lost 2 bases, with 11 bases between them. Germline values: CDR1 MGHRA, CDR2 YSYEKL. CDR3 length: 16 amino acids.

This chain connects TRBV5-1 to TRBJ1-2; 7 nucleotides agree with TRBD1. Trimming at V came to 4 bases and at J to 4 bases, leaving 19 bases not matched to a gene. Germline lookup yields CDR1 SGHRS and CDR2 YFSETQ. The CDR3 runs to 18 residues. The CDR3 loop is CASSNLLGTGAIFYGYTF. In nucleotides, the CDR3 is TGCGCCAGCAGCAACCTCTTGGGTACAGGGGCGATATTCTATGGCTACACCTTC.

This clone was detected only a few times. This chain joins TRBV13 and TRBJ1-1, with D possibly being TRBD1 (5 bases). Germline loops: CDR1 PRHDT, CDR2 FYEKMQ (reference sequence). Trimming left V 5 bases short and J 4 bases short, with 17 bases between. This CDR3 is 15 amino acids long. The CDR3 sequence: CASSDRQVRVTEAFF. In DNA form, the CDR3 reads TGTGCCAGCAGCGACAGACAAGTGAGGGTCACTGAAGCTTTCTTT.

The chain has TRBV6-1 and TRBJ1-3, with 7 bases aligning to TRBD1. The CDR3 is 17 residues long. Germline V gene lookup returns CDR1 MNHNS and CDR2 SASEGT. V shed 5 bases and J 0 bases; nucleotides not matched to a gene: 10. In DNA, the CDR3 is TGTGCCAGCAGTCAAGGGAGGACAGGCCTCTCTGGAAACACCATATATTTT. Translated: CASSQGRTGLSGNTIYF.

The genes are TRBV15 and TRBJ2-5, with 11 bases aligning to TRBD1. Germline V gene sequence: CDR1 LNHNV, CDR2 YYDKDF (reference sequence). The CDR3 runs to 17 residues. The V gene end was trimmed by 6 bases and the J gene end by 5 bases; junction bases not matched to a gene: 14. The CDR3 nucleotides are TGTGCCACCAGAGAAGCCGGGACAGGGGGTCCCGGTGAGACCCAGTACTTC. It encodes CATREAGTGGPGETQYF.

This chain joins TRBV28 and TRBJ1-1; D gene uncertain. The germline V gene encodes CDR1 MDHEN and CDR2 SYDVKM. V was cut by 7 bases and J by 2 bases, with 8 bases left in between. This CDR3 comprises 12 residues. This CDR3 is CASNIINTEAFF. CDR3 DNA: TGTGCCAGCAATATCATCAACACTGAAGCTTTCTTT.